The 16 T cell receptor beta chains reported below all come from one sample, sequenced in a study of blood T cells in healthy people across ages. A J-beta primer mix and a sample-barcoded 5' primer were used in a second PCR of roughly 7 to 12 cycles. TCRdb reanalysed the 5' RACE reads using MiXCR and keeps one entry per CDR3 protein. The sample consists of 700,000 to 800,000 distinct CDR3 sequences, roughly 41% of them appearing once. The specimen was blood. The receptor source for this set is a woman aged 55-69 years in good health.

This sequence joins TRBV4-2 and TRBJ2-4; TRBD1 aligns across 11 bases. The last part of the DNA fits TRBJ2-7 better; the J call may be wrong. This CDR3 comprises 15 residues. Germline assignment: CDR1 LGHNA and CDR2 YNFKEQ. This CDR3 reads CASSQPGTGGDEQYF. In DNA, the CDR3 is TGTGCCAGCAGCCAACCCGGGACAGGGGGGGACGAGCAGTACTTC.

J is TRBJ2-3 and V is TRBV20-1, with TRBD2 matching over 13 bases. The CDR3 sequence is 14 residues long. V shed 6 bases and J 6 bases; nucleotides not matched to a gene: 6. Germline values: CDR1 DFQATT, CDR2 SNEGSKA (reference sequence). The CDR3: CSATSGGASDTQYF. The CDR3 DNA follows: TGCAGTGCAACTAGCGGGGGGGCCTCCGATACGCAGTATTTT.

This clonotype was seen more than once but under ten times. The rearrangement uses TRBV7-2 and TRBJ1-4, with D possibly TRBD1 on 5 matching bases. Per the germline V gene, CDR1 is SGHTA and CDR2 is FQGNSA. The CDR3 has 14 amino acids. Trimming removed 2 bases at V and 3 bases at J, with 7 bases between. CDR3 in amino acids: CASSLRGANEKLFF. CDR3 bases: TGTGCCAGCAGCTTAAGGGGTGCTAATGAAAAACTGTTTTTT.

This chain uses TRBV7-2 with TRBJ2-5; 13 bases fit TRBD2. With the DNA end fitting TRBJ2-7 better, the J assignment may be wrong. CDR3 size: 15 residues. Per germline, CDR1 SGHTA and CDR2 FQGNSA. This chain's CDR3 is CASSDYGTSGNEQYF. DNA for the CDR3: TGTGCCAGCAGCGACTACGGGACTAGCGGGAACGAGCAGTACTTC.

On this clonotype: In this CDR3 the conserved last residue, phenylalanine or tryptophan, is missing, so a read error is likely. This chain joins TRBV7-3 and TRBJ1-2; tentatively, D is TRBD1 (6 bases). The V gene lost 5 bases and the J gene lost 2 bases, with 9 bases spanning the gap. CDR1 and CDR2 (germline): SGHTA, FQGTGA. The CDR3 has 13 residues. CDR3 sequence: CASSPDRNYGYTS. In DNA, the CDR3 is TGTGCCAGCAGCCCCGACAGGAACTATGGCTACACCTCC.

The rearrangement links TRBV5-5 to TRBJ2-7; TRBD2 matches at 7 bases. The closer fit of TRBJ2-5 to the DNA end suggests the J call may be wrong. This CDR3 has 16 amino acids. CDR1 is SGHKS and CDR2 is YYEKEE in the germline V gene (reference sequence). The CDR3 sequence: CASSFGLAEGYETQYF. The CDR3 DNA reads TGTGCCAGCAGCTTTGGGCTAGCGGAGGGGTATGAGACCCAGTACTTC.

V gene TRBV5-6 combines with J gene TRBJ1-2, with D perhaps TRBD1 (5 bases). CDR1 is SGHDT, CDR2 YYEEEE, per germline. The CDR3 runs to 13 residues. V lost 4 bases and J 4 bases, leaving 11 bases between the germline ends. The CDR3 region has the DNA TGTGCCAGCAGCATGCTGACAGTCTATGGCTACACCTTC. Translation: CASSMLTVYGYTF.

This clonotype was seen many times. CDR3 in amino acids: CASSQETQYF. The CDR3 DNA reads as TGTGCCAGCAGCCAAGAGACCCAGTACTTC. The rearrangement joins TRBV3-1 to TRBJ2-5; D remains ambiguous. The V end was cut by 0 bases, the J end by 7 bases, with 0 bases between. Germline assignment: CDR1 LGHDT and CDR2 YNNKEL (reference sequence). This CDR3 is 10 amino acids long.

This clonotype was found a few times. This chain joins TRBV28 and TRBJ2-7; the match to TRBD2 covers 8 bases. The junction had 6 bases not matched to a gene; V was cut back by 5 bases and J by 3 bases. Germline V gene data show CDR1 as MDHEN and CDR2 as SYDVKM. This CDR3 is 14 amino acids long. CDR3 region: CASSLPGGNYEQYF. The DNA for the CDR3 is TGTGCCAGCAGTCTCCCGGGGGGGAACTACGAGCAGTACTTC.

This clonotype was observed a few times. The chain has TRBV12-3 or TRBV12-4 and TRBJ2-3; 9 bases are shared with TRBD2. This CDR3 is built from 13 residues. In nucleotides, the CDR3 is TGTGCTTCCGGGGGTACTAGCGGGGATACGCAGTATTTT. Its protein is CASGGTSGDTQYF.

The J gene is TRBJ2-1, the V gene TRBV28, with 14 bases matching TRBD2. The J call is in doubt because the DNA end fits TRBJ2-7 better. CDR1 MDHEN and CDR2 SYDVKM come from the germline V gene. CDR3 length equals 17 residues. The CDR3 is CASSTRTSGRNYNEQYF. DNA of the CDR3: TGTGCCAGCAGCACGCGGACTAGCGGGAGGAACTACAATGAGCAGTACTTC.

This chain uses TRBV3-1 with TRBJ2-5; TRBD2 matches 7 bases. After removal of 2 bases from V and 4 bases from J, the junction contained 4 bases not matched to a gene. Germline CDR1 is LGHDT and CDR2 is YNNKEL (reference sequence). This CDR3 is built from 14 residues. The CDR3 loop is CASSQKGGRETQYF. The CDR3 bases are TGTGCCAGCAGCCAAAAGGGAGGGAGAGAGACCCAGTACTTC.

The chain joins TRBV7-3 to TRBJ2-3, with a tentative D call TRBD2 (5 bases). Between the trimmed V and J ends, which lost 2 bases and 4 bases, there was a span of 16 bases. CDR1 and CDR2 (germline): SGHTA, FQGTGA. The CDR3 loop spans 16 amino acids. The DNA for the CDR3 is TGTGCCAGCAGCTTATCGGGGTGGAGTAGCTCAGATACGCAGTATTTT. This codes for CASSLSGWSSSDTQYF.

In the case of this clonotype: At one end, the junction sequence differs from germline, possibly due to a read error. The chain carries TRBV7-7 and TRBJ2-5, with 7 bases aligning to TRBD1. Germline V gene sequence: CDR1 SSHAT, CDR2 FNYEAQ (reference sequence). The CDR3 sequence is 14 residues long. The CDR3 loop reads CASSPTGHQETQYF. The DNA for the CDR3 is TGTGCTAGCAGCCCGACAGGGCACCAAGAGACCCAGTACTTC.

This chain links TRBV21-1 with TRBJ1-4; the D segment call TRBD1 is taken from the table without a DNA check. TRBV21-1 is classified as a pseudogene. CDR3 length: 17 residues. Here the CDR3 reads CASSHNGTVLTNEKLFF. The CDR3 DNA follows: TGTGCCAGCAGTCACAACGGGACAGTCTTGACTAATGAAAAACTGTTTTTT.

This clonotype was seen just once. Its ends do not fully match the called genes, so a read error is possible. The chain joins TRBV5-5 to TRBJ1-4; 7 bases are a match to TRBD1. The CDR3 spans 15 residues. From germline, CDR1 is SGHKS and CDR2 YYEKEE (reference sequence). CDR3 nucleotides: TGTGCCGGCAGCACCGCCGGGACAGTCTGGGAAAAACTGTTTTTT. This encodes CAGSTAGTVWEKLFF.